The 13 T cell receptor beta chains below all came from one sample that was sequenced in a study of shared clonotypes between healthy human individuals. TCRdb's table, derived via immunoSEQ multiplex PCR, lists solely in-frame clones and lacks some. The data hold around 600,000 clones, with approximately 95% observed a single time. Naive CD8 isolation took CD45RO-negative cells positively selected for CCR7 and excluded terminally differentiated effector memory CD45RA+ cells. The sequenced sample was naive CD8+ T cells sorted from blood. These receptors all stem from a woman in her 30s in good health.

This chain uses TRBV30 with TRBJ2-7; D gene unclear. Trimming took off 3 bases at V and 1 base at J, with 10 bases between the two ends. This CDR3 contains 13 residues. The V gene's germline CDR1 is GTSNPN and CDR2 SVGIG (reference sequence). Here the CDR3 DNA reads TGTGCCTGGAGAAACACTAATTCCTACGAGCAGTACTTC. The encoded protein is CAWRNTNSYEQYF. Supplemented by reference TRBV30 and TRBJ2-7, the full variable domain reads SQTIHQWPATLVQPVGSPLSLECTVEGTSNPNLYWYRQAAGRGLQLLFYSVGIGQISSEVPQNLSASRPQDRQFILSSKKLLLSDSGFYLCAWRNTNSYEQYFGPGTRLTVT.

This clone appeared once. The V call is TRBV7-3, the J call TRBJ2-5, with a weak D call TRBD2 (6 bases). Between the trimmed V and J ends, which lost 5 bases and 4 bases, there was a span of 14 bases. The CDR3 has 14 amino acids. From germline, CDR1 is SGHTA and CDR2 FQGTGA. The CDR3 DNA follows: TGTGCCAGCAGCCTTACCGGGACTTTAGAGACCCAGTACTTC. Translating gives CASSLTGTLETQYF.

V usage is TRBV28 and J usage is TRBJ2-7; perhaps TRBD2 as D (6 bases). The CDR3 has 13 amino acids. V was shortened by 10 bases and J by 3 bases, with 16 bases between the two germline ends. The V gene's germline CDR1 is MDHEN and CDR2 SYDVKM. CDR3 DNA sequence: TGTGCCACCCGGGGAGGAGGGGACTACGAGCAGTACTTC. Protein product: CATRGGGDYEQYF.

J is TRBJ2-2 and V is TRBV13; 8 bases fit TRBD2. J lost 0 bases, V lost 2 bases, and 11 bases had no gene match. The germline V gene encodes CDR1 PRHDT and CDR2 FYEKMQ (reference sequence). The CDR3 sequence is 19 residues long. Here the CDR3 DNA reads TGTGCCAGCAGCTTAAGGACTAGCCGATTTCTCGCGAACACCGGGGAGCTGTTTTTT. Protein: CASSLRTSRFLANTGELFF.

This clone was seen a single time. The chain is built from TRBV10-2 and TRBJ2-7; 9 nucleotides agree with TRBD2. V was clipped by 5 bases and J by 1 base; unmatched bases: 12. Germline V gene data show CDR1 as WSHSY and CDR2 as SAAADI. This CDR3 comprises 17 residues. CDR3 region: CASSHGREGPLSYEQYF. The CDR3 DNA is TGCGCCAGCAGTCATGGGCGGGAGGGCCCTCTGTCCTACGAGCAGTACTTC.

The V and J genes are TRBV7-7 and TRBJ2-5; 9 nucleotides match TRBD1. V lost 5 bases, J lost 5 bases, and 12 bases stayed unmatched. The CDR3 has 16 residues. Germline V lookup: CDR1 SSHAT, CDR2 FNYEAQ (reference sequence). CDR3 coding DNA: TGTGCCAGCAGCGACGGGACAGGGCCCTCGGGGGAGACCCAGTACTTC. Translating it yields CASSDGTGPSGETQYF. The variable domain in full, with the rest retrieved from reference TRBV7-7 and TRBJ2-5, is GAGVSQSPRYKVTKRGQDVTLRCDPISSHATLYWYQQALGQGPEFLTYFNYEAQPDKSGLPSDRFSAERPEGSISTLTIQRTEQRDSAMYRCASSDGTGPSGETQYFGPGTRLLVL.

The rearrangement uses TRBV6-1 and TRBJ2-7, with D possibly being TRBD1 or TRBD2 (6 bases each). The V end lost 4 bases, the J end lost 1 base, and 17 bases lay between the germline ends. The CDR3 extends over 16 amino acids. Germline-derived CDR1 and CDR2 are MNHNS and SASEGT. The CDR3 reads CASSALGGTSSYEQYF. The CDR3, as DNA: TGTGCCAGCAGTGCCCTCGGAGGGACATCATCCTACGAGCAGTACTTC.

This chain uses TRBV13 with TRBJ2-7; 9 nucleotides align to TRBD2. This CDR3 has 15 residues. V was clipped by 6 bases and J by 5 bases; unmatched bases: 11. CDR1 PRHDT and CDR2 FYEKMQ come from the germline V gene (reference sequence). The CDR3 bases are TGTGCCAGCAGTCCTGGAGGGCTAGCGGGACACGAGCAGTACTTC. Protein: CASSPGGLAGHEQYF.

This chain connects TRBV28 to TRBJ2-7; D perhaps matches TRBD2 (6 bases). With 5 bases removed from V and 6 bases from J, the gap between germline ends came to 17 bases. CDR1 and CDR2 (germline): MDHEN, SYDVKM. The length of the CDR3 is 14 residues. The CDR3 reads CASSTIRESGEQYF. CDR3 DNA: TGTGCCAGCAGTACAATCCGGGAGAGCGGCGAGCAGTACTTC.

The count of this clone is one. The rearrangement joins TRBV19 to TRBJ1-1; D not certain. V was clipped by 6 bases and J by 1 base, with 15 bases between them. CDR1 and CDR2 from the germline V gene are LNHDA and SQIVND (reference sequence). CDR3 size: 15 residues. The CDR3 DNA follows: TGTGCCAGTAGCCACCGCCTGGTAGGGAACACTGAAGCTTTCTTT. It specifies CASSHRLVGNTEAFF. Using reference TRBV19 and TRBJ1-1 for the parts outside the CDR3, the full variable domain is DGGITQSPKYLFRKEGQNVTLSCEQNLNHDAMYWYRQDPGQGLRLIYYSQIVNDFQKGDIAEGYSVSREKKESFPLTVTSAQKNPTAFYLCASSHRLVGNTEAFFGQGTRLTVV.

The chain uses TRBV28 and TRBJ1-2; maybe TRBD1 (5 bases). CDR1 and CDR2 (germline): MDHEN, SYDVKM. This CDR3 is built from 16 residues. Trimming removed 4 bases from V and 0 bases from J, with 15 bases in between. The CDR3 DNA reads as TGTGCCAGCAGTTGGGACGGTACCGTAGCTAACTATGGCTACACCTTC. It yields the protein CASSWDGTVANYGYTF.

The V call is TRBV28, the J call TRBJ2-7, with TRBD2 matching over 12 bases. The CDR3 runs 15 residues. In germline, CDR1 is MDHEN, CDR2 SYDVKM. V was clipped by 6 bases and J by 6 bases; unmatched bases: 9. The CDR3 DNA is TGTGCCAGCAGCCCCCTAGCGGGAGGGCCTGTCGAGCAGTACTTC. Translation: CASSPLAGGPVEQYF.

CDR3 DNA sequence: TGTGCCAGCAGCTTAAGAGTTCCTGGGGTGGCTGAAGCTTTCTTT. Translating it yields CASSLRVPGVAEAFF. The chain combines TRBV7-9 with TRBJ1-1; D call uncertain. V shed 2 bases and J shed 6 bases, with 16 bases lying between them. The CDR3 loop spans 15 amino acids. Germline lookup yields CDR1 SEHNR and CDR2 FQNEAQ (reference sequence).